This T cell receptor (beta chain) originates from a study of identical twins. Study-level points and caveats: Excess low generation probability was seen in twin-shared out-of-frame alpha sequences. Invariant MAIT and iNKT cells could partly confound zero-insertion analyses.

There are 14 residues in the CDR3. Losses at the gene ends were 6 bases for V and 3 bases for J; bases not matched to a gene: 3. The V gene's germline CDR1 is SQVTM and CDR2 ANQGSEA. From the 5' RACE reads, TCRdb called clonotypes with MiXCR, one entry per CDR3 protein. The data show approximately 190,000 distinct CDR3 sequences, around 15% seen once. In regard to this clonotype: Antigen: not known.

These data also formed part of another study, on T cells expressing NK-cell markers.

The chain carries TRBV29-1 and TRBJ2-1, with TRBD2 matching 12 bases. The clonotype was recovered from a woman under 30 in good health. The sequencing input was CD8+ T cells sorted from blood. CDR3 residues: CSVRTSGDYNEQFF. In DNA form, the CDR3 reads TGCAGCGTCCGGACTAGCGGGGACTACAATGAGCAGTTCTTC.